The present entry profiles one T cell receptor beta chain with its context. Profiled with immunoSEQ multiplex PCR; TCRdb holds only in-frame clones, not every one. The top ten clones hold 15% of a sample with a few hundred thousand clones, approximately 82% of them seen once. The entry originates in a study of blood T cell repertoires in COVID-19. Study as a whole: T cells, B-cell-depleted T cells, or PBMCs provided the cDNA or gDNA that served as material.

Those who participated ranged in age from about 18 to 89 years and resided in 20 to 25 US areas. V shed 7 bases and J shed 9 bases, with 16 bases lying between them. Germline V CDR1 and CDR2: MDHEN, SYDVKM. The CDR3 loop spans 14 amino acids. The receptor was derived from a middle-aged man who had recovered from COVID-19. Sequenced: PBMCs or T cells enriched from blood (not recorded which). The chain is built from TRBV28 and TRBJ1-6; no clear D. The DNA of the CDR3 is TGTGCCAGCACCACTCATCCAGGAGGTTCACCCCTCCACTTT. Translating it yields CASTTHPGGSPLHF. The variable domain in full, completed from reference TRBV28 and TRBJ1-6, reads DVKVTQSSRYLVKRTGEKVFLECVQDMDHENMFWYRQDPGLGLRLIYFSYDVKMKEKGDIPEGYSVSREKKERFSLILESASTNQTSMYLCASTTHPGGSPLHFGNGTRLTVT.